A single T cell receptor beta chain is shown here with its context. Its antigen specificity is not known. Base qualities were left out, and no much larger clone turns up one base away. The sample originates from a study of blood T cell repertoires in COVID-19 (dated by TCRdb to the early 2020s). Regarding the study in general: Samples from collaborators originated in the United States, Italy and Spain and spanned both the acute and convalescent phases of COVID-19. The material from the prospective study consisted of cDNA or gDNA derived from T cells, B-cell-depleted T cells, or PBMCs. Deeply sampled blood TCRbeta repertoires from subjects exposed to, actively infected with, or recovered from COVID-19 were included in the dataset. The repertoires were made available in a free public database intended to serve as a resource for research on the immune response to SARS-CoV-2. The samples were drawn from the first 160 participants of the ongoing ImmuneRACE study and from 950 to 1,500 subjects provided by 6 global collaborators. A de-identified subject ID, COVID-19 status, age in years and sex were almost always included in the sample metadata. Where available, HLA class I and class II types were obtained from metadata supplied by the sample provider rather than from assay-based typing.

Each collaborating institution followed its own protocols to collect whole blood in K2EDTA tubes. For TCRbeta analysis, collaborators shipped samples as frozen whole blood, isolated PBMCs, or DNA extracted from either of those sample types. The immunoSEQ Assay, a bias-controlled multiplex PCR, was used to amplify TCRbeta CDR3 regions from genomic DNA. The authors' analysis ran thus. Nucleated cell counts per sample were estimated from amplification of reference gene primers within the assay. To quantify the absolute abundance of each unique TCRbeta CDR3 rearrangement, sequence reads were collapsed and filtered. Productive Simpson clonality was computed per sample as the square root of Simpson's diversity index over productive rearrangements. TCRdb took this table from immuneACCESS and kept in-frame rearrangements with V and J called. Such tables lack part of the clones; where checked against another copy, unresolved V genes explain under half of the gap, and the rest is unexplained. The D gene and trimming were derived from the DNA, and the V and J assignments and clone size from that table. The sample includes roughly 280,000 clones, with 75% to 90% observed a single time. Roughly 1.9% of the sample comes from the top ten.

The germline V gene yields SNHLY for CDR1 and FYNNEI for CDR2. A distance of 9 bases separates the germline ends of V and J, which lose 8 bases and 2 bases respectively. CDR3 length: 12 amino acids, cysteine to phenylalanine. The read is trimmed to its CDR3 DNA, 36 bases read in frame from base 1. Beyond this particular receptor, the publication reports: The quantity of clinical and demographic metadata differed by source and by participant and was supplied without curation.

Sample: peripheral blood. The chain is assembled from TRBV2 and TRBJ1-1, with the D gene not confidently named. The source is a man aged 25 to 40 with active or convalescent COVID-19. The DNA sequence reads TGTGCCAGCTCCACGGTCAACACTGAAGCTTTCTTT. This is translated as CASSTVNTEAFF.